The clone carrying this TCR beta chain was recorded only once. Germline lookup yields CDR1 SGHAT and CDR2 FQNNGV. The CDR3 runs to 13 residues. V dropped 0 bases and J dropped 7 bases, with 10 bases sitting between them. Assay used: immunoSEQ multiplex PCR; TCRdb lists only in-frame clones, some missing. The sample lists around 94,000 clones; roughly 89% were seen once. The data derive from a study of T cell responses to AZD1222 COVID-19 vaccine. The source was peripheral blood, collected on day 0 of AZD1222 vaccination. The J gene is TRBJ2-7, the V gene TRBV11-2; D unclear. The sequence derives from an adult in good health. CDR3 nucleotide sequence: TGTGCCAGCAGCTTAGACAGGCTGGGGGAGCAGTACTTC. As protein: CASSLDRLGEQYF.